This TCR beta chain was documented in a study of CD8+CD57+ T cells in acquired aplastic anemia. In regard to this clonotype: Its antigen remains unidentified.

For sequencing, patients were chosen who had shown expansion of CD8+CD57+ cells by flow cytometry. The template used for profiling TCR beta VDJ and CDR3 was genomic DNA. TCRdb reprocessed the reads via MiXCR and lists one record per CDR3 protein. This sample carries about 150,000 distinct CDR3 sequences, over 50% of them seen once, and the ten largest clones take roughly 12%. Study outcomes and limitations: Researchers report that fewer than 30 CD8+ CDR3 sequences appeared in both patients and controls. Patients and controls were not found to differ significantly in CD8+ Simpson's diversity.

Sequencing was carried out using sorted CD4+, CD8+, or CD8+CD57+ T cells (not recorded which) from PBMCs. The origin of this receptor is a human donor with aplastic anemia.

CDR3 coding DNA: TGTGCCAGCAGCTTAACGGGGGGGATCACAGATACGCAGTATTTT. Translated, it gives CASSLTGGITDTQYF. The chain carries TRBV11-3 and TRBJ2-3; 8 nucleotides line up with TRBD2. The germline V gene encodes CDR1 SGHNT and CDR2 YENEEA. V lost 2 bases to trimming and J lost 2 bases; unmatched junction nucleotides: 3. The CDR3 consists of 15 residues.